This TCR beta chain was observed in a study of identical twins. Points from the study as a whole: When twins shared out-of-frame alpha sequences, those sequences had excess low generation probability. Beta clonotypes that were abundant in cord blood contained fewer insertions, a pattern absent from memory repertoires. Models underpredicted monozygotic twin sharing of out-of-frame TCR alpha. Its conclusions, products of cross-sectional statistical analysis, did not come from following the same donors.

Trimming removed 1 base from V and 2 bases from J; junction bases left unmatched: 3. Per germline, CDR1 SGHKS and CDR2 YYEKEE (reference sequence). The CDR3 has 14 amino acids. Using its own MiXCR run on the 5' RACE reads, TCRdb lists one record per CDR3 protein. Counted here are 250,000 or so distinct CDR3 sequences, approximately 8.3% occurring once; the ten biggest clones make up 3%. This clonotype was seen repeatedly, ten times or more. Its cognate antigen is unknown. These data also featured in a second study, about yellow fever vaccine responses in identical twins.

This TCR was sampled from a young woman in good health. The sequencing input was CD8+ T cells sorted from blood. This rearrangement joins TRBV5-5 to TRBJ2-7; 7 positions agree with TRBD1. The DNA of the CDR3 is TGTGCCAGCAGCTTGCACAGGGGTCCCTACGAGCAGTACTTC. Translating gives CASSLHRGPYEQYF.